The 29 T cell receptor beta chains given below trace back to one sample, sequenced in a study of shared clonotypes between healthy human individuals. The data were produced by immunoSEQ multiplex PCR, yet TCRdb's version contains in-frame clones alone and is incomplete. This table has approximately 1.5 million clones, 97% to 99% appearing once. What was sequenced was naive CD4+ T cells sorted from blood. Subset reported: CD45RA+ positively selected. All receptors derive from a man aged 25-40 years in good health.

This chain links TRBV10-1 with TRBJ2-7; possibly TRBD2 for D (5 bases). V was trimmed by 0 bases and J by 3 bases, leaving 12 bases between them. From germline, CDR1 is WNHNN and CDR2 SYGVQD (reference sequence). This CDR3 comprises 15 residues. CDR3 amino acids: CASSESVSANYEQYF. CDR3 DNA: TGCGCCAGCAGTGAGTCGGTTAGCGCGAACTACGAGCAGTACTTC.

The V and J genes are TRBV6-5 and TRBJ2-7; D is ambiguous. Trimming removed 1 base from V and 1 base from J, with 8 bases in between. The CDR3 consists of 14 residues. Germline CDR1 and CDR2: MNHEY and SVGAGI. The CDR3 sequence is CASSYYPVSYEQYF. The CDR3 nucleotides read TGTGCCAGCAGTTACTATCCCGTGTCCTACGAGCAGTACTTC.

The chain has TRBV28 and TRBJ1-4; 9 nucleotides line up with TRBD1. Looked up from germline, CDR1 is MDHEN and CDR2 is SYDVKM. Germline trimming cut 6 bases from V and 12 bases from J; bases unmatched to any gene: 8. This CDR3 has 13 residues. In DNA form, the CDR3 reads TGTGCCAGCAGCGGGACAGGGAGCGAAGAACTGTTTTTT. Protein: CASSGTGSEELFF. The whole variable domain, filled in from reference TRBV28 and TRBJ1-4, reads DVKVTQSSRYLVKRTGEKVFLECVQDMDHENMFWYRQDPGLGLRLIYFSYDVKMKEKGDIPEGYSVSREKKERFSLILESASTNQTSMYLCASSGTGSEELFFGSGTQLSVL.

This rearrangement joins TRBV5-1 to TRBJ2-7; TRBD2 aligns across 9 bases. This CDR3 has 13 amino acids. V shed 1 base, J shed 9 bases, and the junction held 5 bases outside the gene matches. Germline CDR1 is SGHRS and CDR2 is YFSETQ. The CDR3 spells CASSLFLAGRQYF. The CDR3 nucleotides read TGCGCCAGCAGCTTGTTTCTAGCGGGAAGGCAGTACTTC.

This chain joins TRBV13 and TRBJ2-7; 7 nucleotides align to TRBD1. The CDR3 runs 14 residues. Germline CDR1 and CDR2: PRHDT and FYEKMQ (reference sequence). J gave up 9 bases and V 2 bases, and 10 bases lay outside the gene matches. The CDR3 loop reads CASSLRQGKTGQYF. DNA for the CDR3: TGTGCCAGCAGCTTAAGACAGGGTAAGACGGGGCAGTACTTC.

The chain is built from TRBV5-4 and TRBJ2-1, with D perhaps TRBD1 (6 bases). Between the trimmed V and J ends, which lost 4 bases and 7 bases, there was a span of 21 bases. Per germline, CDR1 SGHNT and CDR2 YYREEE (reference sequence). The CDR3 covers 16 residues. CDR3 amino acids: CASSAPSARGKNEQFF. CDR3 nucleotides: TGTGCCAGCAGCGCCCCCTCGGCGAGGGGGAAAAATGAGCAGTTCTTC.

The rearrangement links TRBV18 to TRBJ2-1; possibly TRBD2 for D (7 bases). The CDR3 has 17 amino acids. In germline, CDR1 is KGHSH, CDR2 LQKENI. V was cut by 6 bases and J by 6 bases, with 24 bases left in between. DNA of the CDR3: TGTGCCAGCTCGTCCCTGGGGCGGGGGCTAGAACGCAATGAGCAGTTCTTC. It specifies CASSSLGRGLERNEQFF.

This sequence joins TRBV6-1 and TRBJ2-1, with TRBD1 matching 8 bases. The ends lost 8 bases at V and 6 bases at J; junction bases unmatched: 9. The germline CDR1 and CDR2 sequences are MNHNS and SASEGT. The CDR3 runs to 14 residues. CDR3 DNA sequence: TGTGCCAGCCTACAGGACAGGGCAGGCAATGAGCAGTTCTTC. Translated: CASLQDRAGNEQFF.

Note on this clone: Other DNA sequences from this sample encode an identical CDR3 as well. V is TRBV11-3 and J is TRBJ2-1; perhaps TRBD2 as D (6 bases). V was clipped by 1 base and J by 8 bases, with 6 bases between them. Germline CDR1 reads SGHNT; CDR2 reads YENEEA. The CDR3 runs to 12 residues. CDR3 DNA sequence: TGTGCCAGCAGCTTAGCGGGGGATGAGCAGTTCTTC. Translating gives CASSLAGDEQFF.

V and J are TRBV10-3 and TRBJ2-7; tentative D call: TRBD2 (5 bases). CDR1 and CDR2 from the germline V gene are ENHRY and SYGVKD. The ends were cut back, 4 bases at V and 5 bases at J, with 12 bases in the middle. This CDR3 has 13 amino acids. The DNA for the CDR3 is TGTGCCATCAGTGCTAGCCCTTCGGACGAGCAGTACTTC. This encodes CAISASPSDEQYF.

The chain employs TRBV4-3 and TRBJ2-7; 10 positions agree with TRBD2. This CDR3 is built from 16 residues. Germline V gene data show CDR1 as LGHNA and CDR2 as YSLEER. J lost 4 bases, V lost 1 base, and 7 bases had no gene match. CDR3 region: CASSQGSGTSVYEQYF. CDR3 DNA sequence: TGCGCCAGCAGCCAAGGATCCGGGACTAGCGTGTACGAGCAGTACTTC.

The chain joins TRBV27 to TRBJ1-2; D not resolved. The germline V gene has CDR1 MNHEY and CDR2 SMNVEV (reference sequence). Trimming left V 2 bases short and J 3 bases short, with 10 bases between. The CDR3 consists of 14 residues. The CDR3 DNA is TGTGCCAGCAGTTTAAGGGCAGAAGACTATGGCTACACCTTC. This gives the protein CASSLRAEDYGYTF.

V and J are TRBV5-4 and TRBJ2-7; tentative D call: TRBD2 (7 bases). The length of the CDR3 is 16 residues. The germline gives CDR1 SGHNT, CDR2 YYREEE (reference sequence). V was shortened by 4 bases and J by 0 bases, with 17 bases between the two germline ends. CDR3 sequence reads: CASSTRGGWSSYEQYF. In DNA form, the CDR3 reads TGTGCCAGCAGCACGAGGGGGGGCTGGAGCTCCTACGAGCAGTACTTC.

The V gene is TRBV25-1, the J gene TRBJ2-7; no clear D. The CDR3 runs to 14 residues. In germline, CDR1 is MGHDK, CDR2 SYGVNS. With 6 bases removed from V and 5 bases from J, the gap between germline ends came to 17 bases. CDR3 nucleotide sequence: TGTGCCAGCAGCTCTCCCGCGGAAAGGAACGAGCAGTACTTC. It translates to CASSSPAERNEQYF.

Details on this clone: The sample has other DNA sequences that encode this CDR3 too. The V call is TRBV7-9, the J call TRBJ2-7; the D gene is possibly TRBD2 (6 bases). The CDR3 is made up of 14 amino acids. CDR1 and CDR2 from the germline V gene are SEHNR and FQNEAQ (reference sequence). Deletions cut 5 bases from V and 1 base from J, with 12 bases between. DNA for the CDR3: TGTGCCAGCAGCGTTCGGGGACTGTCCTACGAGCAGTACTTC. This translates into CASSVRGLSYEQYF.

This clone was seen just once. This CDR3 is also generated by other DNA sequences in the sample. The V and J genes are TRBV27 and TRBJ1-5, with D tentatively TRBD1 (5 bases). Trimming left V 2 bases short and J 6 bases short, with 5 bases between. The CDR3 extends over 12 amino acids. Looked up from germline, CDR1 is MNHEY and CDR2 is SMNVEV (reference sequence). CDR3 amino acids: CASSLRGQPQHF. In nucleotides, the CDR3 is TGTGCCAGCAGTTTAAGGGGTCAGCCCCAGCATTTT.

The chain is built from TRBV18 and TRBJ1-2; tentatively, D is TRBD1 (5 bases). Germline V gene lookup returns CDR1 KGHSH and CDR2 LQKENI. The CDR3 spans 14 residues. V gave up 6 bases and J gave up 2 bases, with 13 bases separating them. CDR3 sequence reads: CASSPGSFNYGYTF. The CDR3 region has the DNA TGTGCCAGCTCCCCAGGGTCATTCAACTATGGCTACACCTTC.

The chain is built from TRBV18 and TRBJ2-7; 7 nucleotides line up with TRBD1. The CDR3 consists of 14 residues. V gave up 6 bases and J gave up 6 bases; unmatched junction bases: 11. Germline CDR1 is KGHSH and CDR2 is LQKENI. CDR3 residues: CASSRRDSSGEQYF. CDR3 coding DNA: TGTGCCAGCTCGCGCCGGGACAGCTCGGGCGAGCAGTACTTC.

The chain employs TRBV19 and TRBJ2-7; 11 bases are shared with TRBD1. CDR1 and CDR2 from the germline V gene are LNHDA and SQIVND (reference sequence). V was pared by 4 bases and J by 4 bases, with 6 bases of the junction left unmatched. The CDR3 has 15 amino acids. CDR3 coding DNA: TGTGCCAGTAGTACCCCGGGACAGGGGGTTTACGAGCAGTACTTC. The encoded protein is CASSTPGQGVYEQYF.

The chain carries TRBV5-5 and TRBJ1-4; D remains unclear. Germline V lookup: CDR1 SGHKS, CDR2 YYEKEE (reference sequence). The CDR3 totals 15 residues. Deletions cut 0 bases from V and 4 bases from J, with 10 bases between. CDR3 DNA sequence: TGTGCCAGCAGCTTGGGTCCAGCCATTAATGAAAAACTGTTTTTT. It encodes CASSLGPAINEKLFF.

The chain joins TRBV30 to TRBJ2-7; D is undetermined. This CDR3 has 17 residues. The V gene lost 2 bases and the J gene lost 3 bases, with 23 bases spanning the gap. Per the germline V gene, CDR1 is GTSNPN and CDR2 is SVGIG (reference sequence). The chain's CDR3 is CAWSRAILVGTIYEQYF. DNA of the CDR3: TGTGCCTGGAGTCGTGCTATCCTCGTTGGCACGATCTACGAGCAGTACTTC.

The chain is built from TRBV4-1 and TRBJ2-2; D uncertain. CDR1 is MGHRA, CDR2 YSYEKL, per germline. V was pared by 4 bases and J by 4 bases, with 10 bases between. The CDR3 sequence is 14 residues long. For the CDR3, the DNA is TGCGCCAGCAGCCTGGGAATTTCCACCGGGGAGCTGTTTTTT. Its translation is CASSLGISTGELFF.

The chain's CDR3 is CASILERNQETQYF. DNA for the CDR3: TGTGCCAGCATTCTTGAGCGGAACCAAGAGACCCAGTACTTC. V and J are TRBV2 and TRBJ2-5, with D possibly TRBD2 on 5 matching bases. The V and J ends lost 7 bases and 0 bases respectively, with 12 bases between them. The CDR3 loop spans 14 amino acids. The germline CDR1 and CDR2 sequences are SNHLY and FYNNEI.

CDR3 in amino acids: CASSLRSAALYNEQFF. CDR3 DNA sequence: TGTGCCAGCAGCTTACGTTCAGCTGCCCTTTACAATGAGCAGTTCTTC. The chain links TRBV7-9 to TRBJ2-1; D uncertain. Germline V gene sequence: CDR1 SEHNR, CDR2 FQNEAQ (reference sequence). This CDR3 has 16 amino acids. The V end was cut by 2 bases, the J end by 4 bases, with 15 bases between.

V gene TRBV2 combines with J gene TRBJ2-3; 10 positions match TRBD2. CDR1 is SNHLY and CDR2 is FYNNEI in the germline V gene. There are 16 residues in the CDR3. Trimming cost V 6 bases and J 6 bases; bases outside gene matches: 12. CDR3 sequence (DNA): TGTGCCAGCAGCCTAAGCGGGAGGGCCTTCCGGGATACGCAGTATTTT. This encodes CASSLSGRAFRDTQYF.

The rearrangement joins TRBV2 to TRBJ1-5; 9 bases are a match to TRBD1. V was clipped by 5 bases and J by 4 bases; unmatched bases: 6. CDR3 length equals 15 residues. CDR1 and CDR2 (germline): SNHLY, FYNNEI. The chain's CDR3 is CASSSTGGPNQPQHF. The CDR3 DNA follows: TGTGCCAGCAGTAGCACAGGGGGCCCGAATCAGCCCCAGCATTTT.

The rearrangement links TRBV7-2 to TRBJ2-6; D ambiguous. CDR1 and CDR2 from the germline V gene are SGHTA and FQGNSA. V lost 2 bases and J lost 6, with 2 bases in between. The CDR3 length is 12 residues. The CDR3 region has the DNA TGTGCCAGCAGCTTACTGGCCAACGTCCTGACTTTC. Translating it yields CASSLLANVLTF.

The V call is TRBV5-6, the J call TRBJ2-5, with D perhaps TRBD1 (5 bases). Trimming took 6 bases from V and 5 from J, leaving 17 bases between them. The germline gives CDR1 SGHDT, CDR2 YYEEEE. The CDR3 spans 14 residues. The CDR3 nucleotides read TGTGCCAGCACCCTAGACAGAATCTCGGAGACCCAGTACTTC. Its translation: CASTLDRISETQYF.

The chain employs TRBV7-2 and TRBJ2-7; no definite D call. CDR1 and CDR2 from the germline V gene are SGHTA and FQGNSA. V lost 1 base to trimming and J lost 1 base, with 14 bases between them. The CDR3 has 16 residues. The CDR3 DNA follows: TGTGCCAGCAGCTTAGTGGCTAGTCCCCCATCCTACGAGCAGTACTTC. Its translation: CASSLVASPPSYEQYF.